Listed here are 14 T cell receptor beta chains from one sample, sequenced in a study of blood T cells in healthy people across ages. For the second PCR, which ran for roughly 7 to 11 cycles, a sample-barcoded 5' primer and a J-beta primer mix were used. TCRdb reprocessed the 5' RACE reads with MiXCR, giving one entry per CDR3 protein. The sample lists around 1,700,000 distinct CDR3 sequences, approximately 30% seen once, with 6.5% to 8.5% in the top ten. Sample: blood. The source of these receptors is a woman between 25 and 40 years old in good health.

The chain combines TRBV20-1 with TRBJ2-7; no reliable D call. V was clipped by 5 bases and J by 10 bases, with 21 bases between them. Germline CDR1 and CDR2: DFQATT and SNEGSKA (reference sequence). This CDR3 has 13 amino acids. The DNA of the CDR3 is TGCAGTGCTTCCGTATACTCCAGTCAGTCCCAGTACTTC. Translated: CSASVYSSQSQYF.

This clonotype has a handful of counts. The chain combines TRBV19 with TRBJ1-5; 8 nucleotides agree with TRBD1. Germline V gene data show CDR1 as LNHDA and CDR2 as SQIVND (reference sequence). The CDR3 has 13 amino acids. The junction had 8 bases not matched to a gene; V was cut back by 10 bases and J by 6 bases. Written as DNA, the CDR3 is TGTGCCACCGACGACAGGGGAGGTCAGCCCCAGCATTTT. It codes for CATDDRGGQPQHF.

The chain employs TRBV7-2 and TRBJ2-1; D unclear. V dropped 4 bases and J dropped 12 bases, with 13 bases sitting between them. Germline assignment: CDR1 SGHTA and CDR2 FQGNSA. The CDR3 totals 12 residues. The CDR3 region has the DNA TGTGCCAGCAGCTCGGGCCGTTATGGGCAGTTCTTC. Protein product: CASSSGRYGQFF.

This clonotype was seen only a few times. The CDR3, as DNA: TGCGCCAGCAGCCCGACAGGGAAGAACACTGAAGCTTTCTTT. Amino acid sequence: CASSPTGKNTEAFF. The rearrangement uses TRBV5-1 and TRBJ1-1; 7 bases match TRBD1. The CDR3 is 14 residues long. J was trimmed by 1 base and V by 4 bases; bases with no gene match: 4. Germline CDR1 SGHRS, CDR2 YFSETQ.

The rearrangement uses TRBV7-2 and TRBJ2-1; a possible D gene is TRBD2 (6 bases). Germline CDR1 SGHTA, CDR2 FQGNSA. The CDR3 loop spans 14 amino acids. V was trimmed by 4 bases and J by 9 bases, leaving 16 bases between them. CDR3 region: CASSWTPGAFEQFF. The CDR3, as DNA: TGTGCCAGCAGCTGGACCCCGGGAGCCTTTGAGCAGTTCTTC.

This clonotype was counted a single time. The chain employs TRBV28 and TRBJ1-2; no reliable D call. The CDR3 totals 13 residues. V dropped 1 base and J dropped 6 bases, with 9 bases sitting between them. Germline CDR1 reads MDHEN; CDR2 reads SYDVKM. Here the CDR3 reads CASSLFGRDGYTF. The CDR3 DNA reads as TGTGCCAGCAGTTTATTTGGTAGGGATGGCTACACCTTC.

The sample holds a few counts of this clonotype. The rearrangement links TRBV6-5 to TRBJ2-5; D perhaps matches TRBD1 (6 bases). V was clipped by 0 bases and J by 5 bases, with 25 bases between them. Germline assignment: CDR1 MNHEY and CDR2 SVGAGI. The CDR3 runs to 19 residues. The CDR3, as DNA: TGTGCCAGCAGTTACTCGACCGGTATCACCAGGGGTTCCAGGGAGACCCAGTACTTC. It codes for CASSYSTGITRGSRETQYF.

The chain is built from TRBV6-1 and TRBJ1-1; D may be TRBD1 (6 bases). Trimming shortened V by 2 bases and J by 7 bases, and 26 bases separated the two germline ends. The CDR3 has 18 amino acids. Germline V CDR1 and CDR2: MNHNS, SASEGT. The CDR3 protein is CASSERTRGGRNGGEAFF. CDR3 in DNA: TGTGCCAGCAGTGAAAGGACCCGGGGGGGGCGGAACGGGGGTGAAGCTTTCTTT.

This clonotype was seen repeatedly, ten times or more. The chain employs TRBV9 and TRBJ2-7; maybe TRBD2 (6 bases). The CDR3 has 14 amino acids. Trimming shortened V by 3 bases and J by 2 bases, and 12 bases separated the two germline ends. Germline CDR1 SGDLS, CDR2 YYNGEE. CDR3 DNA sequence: TGTGCCAGCAGCGCCGGGGGAGCCGCCTACGAGCAGTACTTC. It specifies CASSAGGAAYEQYF.

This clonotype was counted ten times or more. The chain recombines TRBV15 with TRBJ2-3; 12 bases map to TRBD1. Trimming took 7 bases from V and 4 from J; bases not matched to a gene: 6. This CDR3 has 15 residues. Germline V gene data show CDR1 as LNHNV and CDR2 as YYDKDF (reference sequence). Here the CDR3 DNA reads TGTGCCACCACCCCCGGGACAGGGGGCGCAGATACGCAGTATTTT. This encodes CATTPGTGGADTQYF.

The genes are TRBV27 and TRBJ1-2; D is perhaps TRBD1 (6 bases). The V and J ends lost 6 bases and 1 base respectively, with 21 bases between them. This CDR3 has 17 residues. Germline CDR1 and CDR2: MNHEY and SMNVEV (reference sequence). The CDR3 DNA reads TGTGCCAGCAGCGCCAGGGGCGGGAGCCCCAGTAACTATGGCTACACCTTC. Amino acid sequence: CASSARGGSPSNYGYTF.

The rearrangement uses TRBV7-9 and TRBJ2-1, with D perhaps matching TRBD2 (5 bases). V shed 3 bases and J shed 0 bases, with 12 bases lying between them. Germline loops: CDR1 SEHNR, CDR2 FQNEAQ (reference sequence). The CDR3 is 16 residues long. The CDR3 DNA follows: TGTGCCAGCAGCTTCGAGGGCTTCAGCTCCTACAATGAGCAGTTCTTC. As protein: CASSFEGFSSYNEQFF.

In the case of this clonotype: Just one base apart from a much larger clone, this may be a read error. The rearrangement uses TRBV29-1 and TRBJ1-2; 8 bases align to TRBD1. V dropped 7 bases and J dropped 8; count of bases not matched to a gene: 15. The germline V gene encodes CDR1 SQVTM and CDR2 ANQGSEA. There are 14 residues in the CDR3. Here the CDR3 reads CSAHRPDRVRGYTF. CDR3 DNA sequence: TGCAGCGCTCATCGCCCGGACAGGGTGAGAGGCTACACCTTC.

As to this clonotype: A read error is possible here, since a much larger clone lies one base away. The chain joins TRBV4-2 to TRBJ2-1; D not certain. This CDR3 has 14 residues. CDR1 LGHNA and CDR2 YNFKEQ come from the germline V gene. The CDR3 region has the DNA TGTACCAGCAGCCAAGACCCGGACGCGGATGAGCAGTTCTTC. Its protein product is CTSSQDPDADEQFF.